This entry is about one T cell receptor beta chain. Its antigen is not identified. The data derive from a study of cytomegalovirus exposure and HLA in healthy donors. Study-level findings and limits: Earlier analysis found most TCR beta V segments productive about 87% or about 30% of the time. One cluster of highly shared sequence variants probably arose as a sequencing artifact.

The PCR employed 60 Vbeta primers together with 13 Jbeta primers. Produced via immunoSEQ multiplex PCR; TCRdb's table is partial and in-frame only. The sample holds about 43,000 clones, 64% seen once. Nobody wrote down the CMV serostatus of this donor. The CDR3 runs 12 residues. With V trimmed by 5 bases and J by 12 bases, 6 bases remained unmatched. Germline V gene data show CDR1 as SEHNR and CDR2 as FQNEAQ (reference sequence). The source of this sequence is a human donor in good health. What was sequenced was PBMCs. The chain has TRBV7-9 and TRBJ1-2; 10 bases line up with TRBD1. CDR3 in amino acids: CASSPGTGVHTF. As DNA, the CDR3 is TGTGCCAGCAGCCCCGGGACAGGGGTTCACACCTTC. Complete variable domain (other parts from reference TRBV7-9 and TRBJ1-2): DTGVSQNPRHKITKRGQNVTFRCDPISEHNRLYWYRQTLGQGPEFLTYFQNEAQLEKSRLLSDRFSAERPKGSFSTLEIQRTEQGDSAMYLCASSPGTGVHTFGSGTRLTVV.